These T cell receptor beta chains were read from a single sample in a study of T-cell memory formation after mild COVID-19. Using its own MiXCR run on the 5' RACE reads, TCRdb lists one record per CDR3 protein. The table includes about 350,000 distinct CDR3 sequences, 12% to 15% detected once. Material: PBMCs or a T cell subset sorted from them (not recorded which). The receptors come from a man aged 18 to 30 who had mild COVID-19 (a few samples of this study predate the infection). Cell type and time point are not known. The CDR3 runs from the conserved cysteine through the conserved F or W. The order of the fields is J gene, V gene, D gene, clone size, CDR3 protein, CDR3 DNA. The D gene is left open where the match is weak. Clone sizes are given selectively: once, few, many, or a class where the clone is expanded.

J gene: TRBJ2-7; V gene: TRBV7-2; D gene: NA; clone size: many; CDR3 protein: CASSFLAVGYEQYF; CDR3 DNA: TGTGCCAGCAGCTTTTTAGCGGTGGGCTACGAGCAGTACTTC
J gene: TRBJ1-2; V gene: TRBV6-1; D gene: TRBD1; clone size: NA; CDR3 protein: CASRTGQGDYGYTF; CDR3 DNA: TGTGCCAGCAGGACGGGACAGGGGGACTATGGCTACACCTTC
J gene: TRBJ2-3; V gene: TRBV20-1; D gene: NA; clone size: NA; CDR3 protein: CSADTADTQYF; CDR3 DNA: TGCAGTGCTGACACGGCAGATACGCAGTATTTT
J gene: TRBJ2-5; V gene: TRBV12-3/TRBV12-4; D gene: TRBD1; clone size: few; CDR3 protein: CASRNGAGGAMQETQYF; CDR3 DNA: TGTGCCAGCAGGAACGGTGCAGGGGGCGCAATGCAAGAGACCCAGTACTTC
J gene: TRBJ2-1; V gene: TRBV5-1; D gene: NA; clone size: many; CDR3 protein: CASSGGVGFYNEQFF; CDR3 DNA: TGCGCCAGCAGCGGAGGGGTGGGATTCTACAATGAGCAGTTCTTC
J gene: TRBJ1-6; V gene: TRBV6-5; D gene: NA; clone size: few; CDR3 protein: CASTPGGQESPLHF; CDR3 DNA: TGTGCCAGCACCCCGGGCGGTCAAGAGTCACCCCTCCACTTT
J gene: TRBJ1-5; V gene: TRBV20-1; D gene: NA; clone size: NA; CDR3 protein: CSASNPAFNQPQHF; CDR3 DNA: TGCAGTGCTAGTAATCCAGCGTTTAATCAGCCCCAGCATTTT
J gene: TRBJ1-5; V gene: TRBV28; D gene: NA; clone size: few; CDR3 protein: CASSPWGSGNQPQHF; CDR3 DNA: TGTGCCAGCAGCCCTTGGGGATCCGGCAATCAGCCCCAGCATTTT
J gene: TRBJ1-1; V gene: TRBV4-3; D gene: NA; clone size: few; CDR3 protein: CASSQGGPNTEAFF; CDR3 DNA: TGCGCCAGCAGCCAGGGGGGGCCTAACACTGAAGCTTTCTTT
J gene: TRBJ2-1; V gene: TRBV7-8; D gene: TRBD2; clone size: few; CDR3 protein: CASSPQSGLATNEQFF; CDR3 DNA: TGTGCCAGCAGCCCCCAATCGGGACTAGCGACCAATGAGCAGTTCTTC
J gene: TRBJ1-4; V gene: TRBV29-1; D gene: NA; clone size: NA; CDR3 protein: CSGQTSSNEKLFF; CDR3 DNA: TGCAGCGGGCAGACCTCCTCTAATGAAAAACTGTTTTTT
J gene: TRBJ1-2; V gene: TRBV12-3/TRBV12-4; D gene: NA; clone size: NA; CDR3 protein: CASSFGGRAYTF; CDR3 DNA: TGTGCCAGCAGTTTTGGTGGCAGAGCCTACACCTTC
J gene: TRBJ2-2; V gene: TRBV3-1; D gene: NA; clone size: NA; CDR3 protein: CASSQAARGAGELFF; CDR3 DNA: TGTGCCAGCAGCCAAGCGGCCAGGGGGGCCGGGGAGCTGTTTTTT
J gene: TRBJ2-2; V gene: TRBV7-2; D gene: TRBD2; clone size: NA; CDR3 protein: CASSFSGGVTGELFF; CDR3 DNA: TGTGCCAGCAGCTTCAGCGGGGGGGTTACCGGGGAGCTGTTTTTT
J gene: TRBJ2-3; V gene: TRBV6-6; D gene: NA; clone size: few; CDR3 protein: CASTLGGFTSTDTQYF; CDR3 DNA: TGTGCCAGCACCCTTGGGGGGTTTACTAGCACAGATACGCAGTATTTT
J gene: TRBJ1-3; V gene: TRBV5-1; D gene: TRBD1; clone size: NA; CDR3 protein: CASSFGEGATGNTIYF; CDR3 DNA: TGCGCCAGCAGCTTCGGGGAGGGGGCCACTGGAAACACCATATATTTT
J gene: TRBJ1-6; V gene: TRBV27; D gene: NA; clone size: NA; CDR3 protein: CASSLSNGDNSPLHF; CDR3 DNA: TGTGCCAGCAGTTTATCGAACGGAGATAATTCACCCCTCCACTTT
J gene: TRBJ2-3; V gene: TRBV5-1; D gene: NA; clone size: many; CDR3 protein: CASSPIMRGGSTDTQYF; CDR3 DNA: TGCGCCAGCAGCCCCATAATGAGGGGCGGCAGCACAGATACGCAGTATTTT
J gene: TRBJ1-2; V gene: TRBV28; D gene: NA; clone size: few; CDR3 protein: CASEANYGYTF; CDR3 DNA: TGTGCCAGCGAAGCTAACTATGGCTACACCTTC
J gene: TRBJ2-3; V gene: TRBV6-4; D gene: TRBD1; clone size: NA; CDR3 protein: CASSRGTGSTDTQYF; CDR3 DNA: TGTGCCAGCAGCCGCGGGACAGGGAGCACAGATACGCAGTATTTT
J gene: TRBJ2-3; V gene: TRBV5-4; D gene: TRBD2; clone size: few; CDR3 protein: CASSAGVAGGLDTQYF; CDR3 DNA: TGTGCCAGCAGCGCCGGGGTAGCGGGGGGGCTTGATACGCAGTATTTT
J gene: TRBJ2-7; V gene: TRBV4-3; D gene: TRBD1; clone size: NA; CDR3 protein: CASSQIIGQENEQYF; CDR3 DNA: TGCGCCAGCAGCCAAATTATCGGACAGGAGAACGAGCAGTACTTC
J gene: TRBJ1-3; V gene: TRBV20-1; D gene: NA; clone size: NA; CDR3 protein: CSARAGSSGNTIYF; CDR3 DNA: TGCAGTGCTAGGGCGGGAAGCTCTGGAAACACCATATATTTT
J gene: TRBJ2-1; V gene: TRBV5-4; D gene: TRBD2; clone size: few; CDR3 protein: CASSLASLAGANNEQFF; CDR3 DNA: TGTGCCAGCAGCTTGGCCTCGTTAGCGGGGGCTAACAATGAGCAGTTCTTC
J gene: TRBJ2-7; V gene: TRBV5-1; D gene: TRBD2; clone size: NA; CDR3 protein: CASSLWTSGGYEQYF; CDR3 DNA: TGCGCCAGCAGCTTGTGGACTAGCGGGGGTTACGAGCAGTACTTC